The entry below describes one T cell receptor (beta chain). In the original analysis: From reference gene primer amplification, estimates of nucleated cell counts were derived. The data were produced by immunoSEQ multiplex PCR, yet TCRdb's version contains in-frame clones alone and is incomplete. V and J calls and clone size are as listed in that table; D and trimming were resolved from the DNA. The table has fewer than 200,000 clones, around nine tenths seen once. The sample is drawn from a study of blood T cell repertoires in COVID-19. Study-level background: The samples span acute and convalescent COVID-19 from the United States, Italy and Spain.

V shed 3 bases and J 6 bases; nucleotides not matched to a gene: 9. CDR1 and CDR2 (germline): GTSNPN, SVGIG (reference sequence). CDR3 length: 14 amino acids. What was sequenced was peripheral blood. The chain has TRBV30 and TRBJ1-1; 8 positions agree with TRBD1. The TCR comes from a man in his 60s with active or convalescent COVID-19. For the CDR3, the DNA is TGTGCCTGGAGCACCCAGGGGGCGCGGGCTGAAGCTTTCTTT. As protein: CAWSTQGARAEAFF.